This T cell receptor beta chain was profiled in a study of immune evolution from preneoplasia to lung adenocarcinoma. Overall study: HLA loss of heterozygosity: less than 9% AIS, under 19% MIA, 30% to 35% ADC, none AAH.

The V end lost 6 bases, the J end lost 0 bases, and 14 bases lay between the germline ends. The CDR3 contains 15 residues. Germline assignment: CDR1 SNHLY and CDR2 FYNNEI. Study results and caveats: Clonality was highest in normal lung, lower in later-stage lesions apparently. Normal lung had the highest top T cell clone frequencies.

Worth noting for this clone: Antigen unknown.

Repertoires were generated with immunoSEQ multiplex PCR, while TCRdb's copy carries only in-frame clones and drops some. The repertoire holds thousands of clones, with 65% to 85% as singletons. Between the mid-2010s and the late 2010s, patients underwent resection in Japan or China. The sample comprised FFPE atypical adenomatous hyperplasia tissue from the lung. Sample subset: atypical adenomatous hyperplasia (AAH), lung preneoplasia. The chain is built from TRBV2 and TRBJ1-2; D is ambiguous. This clonotype originated in a person between 65 and 80 years old with lung adenocarcinoma. CDR3 loop: CASRGGVTANYGYTF. CDR3 DNA: TGTGCCAGCAGAGGAGGCGTCACGGCTAACTATGGCTACACCTTC.